One sample yielded the 21 T cell receptor beta chains listed below, sequenced in a study of blood T cell repertoires in COVID-19. The repertoire was sequenced with immunoSEQ multiplex PCR; TCRdb's copy has only in-frame clones and lacks some. This table has a few hundred thousand clones, approximately 82% appearing once. The source material was peripheral blood. The receptors shown here come from a woman aged 35 to 49 who had recovered from COVID-19.

This clone was detected once. V gene TRBV5-5 combines with J gene TRBJ1-6; 9 bases are a match to TRBD1. Per the germline V gene, CDR1 is SGHKS and CDR2 is YYEKEE (reference sequence). The CDR3 extends over 14 amino acids. The V gene end was trimmed by 7 bases and the J gene end by 8 bases; junction bases not matched to a gene: 7. The CDR3 DNA sequence: TGTGCCAGCCGACCCGGGGACAGGGATTCACCCCTCCACTTT. This sequence encodes CASRPGDRDSPLHF. Based on the CDR3 plus reference TRBV5-5 and TRBJ1-6, the full variable domain is DAGVTQSPTHLIKTRGQQVTLRCSPISGHKSVSWYQQVLGQGPQFIFQYYEKEERGRGNFPDRFSARQFPNYSSELNVNALLLGDSALYLCASRPGDRDSPLHFGNGTRLTVT.

The chain couples TRBV11-3 to TRBJ2-2; the D is unclear. CDR3 length: 16 amino acids. Trimming took off 7 bases at V and 7 bases at J, with 22 bases between the two ends. Germline CDR1 reads SGHNT; CDR2 reads YENEEA. CDR3 DNA sequence: TGTGCCAGCACCTATGCAGCTGTGGAAGGAGACGGGGAGCTGTTTTTT. Its translation: CASTYAAVEGDGELFF.

This sequence joins TRBV5-4 and TRBJ1-2; D not certain. The germline V gene has CDR1 SGHNT and CDR2 YYREEE (reference sequence). With 0 bases removed from V and 7 bases from J, the gap between germline ends came to 13 bases. The CDR3 length is 14 residues. The CDR3 DNA sequence: TGTGCCAGCAGCTTGGAGCGGGTGGGTCTTGGCTACACCTTC. Protein sequence: CASSLERVGLGYTF.

The chain uses TRBV6-2 or TRBV6-3 and TRBJ1-1, with 8 bases identical to TRBD1. V was clipped by 5 bases and J by 0 bases; unmatched bases: 5. The CDR3 covers 15 residues. The V gene's germline CDR1 is MNHEY and CDR2 SVGEGT. This chain's CDR3 is CASSPGQGLNTEAFF. In DNA, the CDR3 is TGTGCCAGCAGTCCCGGACAGGGCCTGAACACTGAAGCTTTCTTT.

This chain links TRBV5-4 with TRBJ1-2; TRBD1 matches at 8 bases. J lost 7 bases, V lost 0 bases, and 8 bases had no gene match. This CDR3 has 15 residues. Looked up from germline, CDR1 is SGHNT and CDR2 is YYREEE (reference sequence). CDR3 nucleotide sequence: TGTGCCAGCAGCTTGGCCAGGGGGCTGCAAGGTGGCTACACCTTC. This encodes CASSLARGLQGGYTF. Supplemented by reference TRBV5-4 and TRBJ1-2, the full variable domain reads ETGVTQSPTHLIKTRGQQVTLRCSSQSGHNTVSWYQQALGQGPQFIFQYYREEENGRGNFPPRFSGLQFPNYSSELNVNALELDDSALYLCASSLARGLQGGYTFGSGTRLTVV.

The rearrangement joins TRBV3-1 (or the pseudogene TRBV3-2) to TRBJ2-1; 11 bases align to TRBD1. This CDR3 has 16 residues. Looked up from germline, CDR1 is LGHDT and CDR2 is YNNKEL (reference sequence). V shed 0 bases, J shed 7 bases, and the junction held 5 bases outside the gene matches. In nucleotides, the CDR3 is TGTGCCAGCAGCCAAGAAGAGGACAGGGGGCGGAATGAGCAGTTCTTC. Its translation is CASSQEEDRGRNEQFF.

This chain links TRBV7-9 with TRBJ1-2, with 8 bases lining up with TRBD1. J lost 7 bases, V lost 5 bases, and 15 bases had no gene match. The V gene's germline CDR1 is SEHNR and CDR2 FQNEAQ (reference sequence). The CDR3 has 16 amino acids. Here the CDR3 reads CASSPNGQGANGGYTF. The CDR3 region has the DNA TGTGCCAGCAGCCCTAATGGGCAGGGGGCGAACGGTGGCTACACCTTC.

V is TRBV28 and J is TRBJ1-1; D is unclear. V lost 3 bases, J lost 12 bases, and 14 bases lay in between. This CDR3 has 12 amino acids. Germline V gives CDR1 MDHEN, CDR2 SYDVKM. CDR3 DNA sequence: TGTGCCAGCAGTTTGTTGGGCCAGGTGACTTTCTTT. Its translation: CASSLLGQVTFF.

This chain uses TRBV2 with TRBJ2-2; D gene ambiguous. V shed 1 base and J shed 6 bases, with 6 bases lying between them. The CDR3 covers 13 residues. The germline CDR1 and CDR2 sequences are SNHLY and FYNNEI. DNA of the CDR3: TGTGCCAGCAGTGAAGACCCGGCCGGGGAGCTGTTTTTT. Its protein is CASSEDPAGELFF. Full variable domain (missing parts from reference TRBV2 and TRBJ2-2): EPEVTQTPSHQVTQMGQEVILRCVPISNHLYFYWYRQILGQKVEFLVSFYNNEISEKSEIFDDQFSVERPDGSNFTLKIRSTKLEDSAMYFCASSEDPAGELFFGEGSRLTVL.

This clone was counted a single time. The chain couples TRBV6-5 to TRBJ1-2; 8 bases fit TRBD1. Losses at the gene ends were 0 bases for V and 2 bases for J; bases not matched to a gene: 5. This CDR3 has 16 residues. Looked up from germline, CDR1 is MNHEY and CDR2 is SVGAGI. The chain's CDR3 is CASSYSGQAVNYGYTF. CDR3 DNA: TGTGCCAGCAGTTACTCGGGACAGGCGGTAAACTATGGCTACACCTTC.

This clone was seen more than once but under ten times. The chain carries TRBV11-3 and TRBJ2-1, with 9 bases fitting TRBD2. V shed 2 bases, J shed 9 bases, and the junction held 8 bases outside the gene matches. From germline, CDR1 is SGHNT and CDR2 YENEEA. The CDR3 sequence is 15 residues long. The CDR3 DNA reads as TGTGCCAGCAGCTTACAAGCGGGGGGATATAGTGAGCAGTTCTTC. It is translated as CASSLQAGGYSEQFF.

This clone has only a few counts. V and J are TRBV6-5 and TRBJ1-6, with D hard to call. The germline gives CDR1 MNHEY, CDR2 SVGAGI. This CDR3 region has 15 residues. V was clipped by 2 bases and J by 9 bases, with 14 bases between them. Here the CDR3 DNA reads TGTGCCAGCAGTTACAATTCGGGGTTGGGTTCACCCCTCCACTTT. Its protein is CASSYNSGLGSPLHF.

The table lists this clone with a count of one. V usage is TRBV6-6 and J usage is TRBJ1-5; TRBD1 is a possible D gene (5 bases). The CDR3 consists of 13 residues. Deletions cut 7 bases from V and 7 bases from J, with 14 bases between. Germline CDR1 MNHNY, CDR2 SVGAGI (reference sequence). The CDR3 DNA follows: TGTGCCAGCACAGACAGTTCCCCCCAGCCCCAGCATTTT. Encoded protein: CASTDSSPQPQHF.

This rearrangement joins TRBV9 to TRBJ1-1; 12 positions match TRBD1. The germline CDR1 and CDR2 sequences are SGDLS and YYNGEE. Losses at the gene ends were 5 bases for V and 10 bases for J; bases not matched to a gene: 9. The CDR3 loop spans 14 amino acids. Here the CDR3 DNA reads TGTGCCAGCAGTCCGGGACAGGGGGCAGGGGGAGCTTTCTTT. Amino acids: CASSPGQGAGGAFF. The variable domain in full, completed from reference TRBV9 and TRBJ1-1, reads DSGVTQTPKHLITATGQRVTLRCSPRSGDLSVYWYQQSLDQGLQFLIQYYNGEERAKGNILERFSAQQFPDLHSELNLSSLELGDSALYFCASSPGQGAGGAFFGQGTRLTVV.

The V and J genes are TRBV5-6 and TRBJ1-2, with D possibly matching TRBD1 (5 bases). The germline CDR1 and CDR2 sequences are SGHDT and YYEEEE. Trimming cost V 4 bases and J 8 bases, with 18 bases left between them. The CDR3 totals 14 residues. The CDR3 sequence: CASSPAWRDLGYTF. In DNA, the CDR3 is TGTGCCAGCAGCCCGGCCTGGCGGGACTTGGGCTACACCTTC.

This rearrangement joins TRBV6-4 to TRBJ2-3, with 15 bases matching TRBD2. The junction had 4 bases not matched to a gene; V was cut back by 4 bases and J by 5 bases. This CDR3 is built from 16 residues. CDR1 MRHNA and CDR2 SNTAGT come from the germline V gene. For the CDR3, the DNA is TGTGCCAGCAGTGCGGGACTAGCGGGGGGAGTAGATACGCAGTATTTT. Translating it yields CASSAGLAGGVDTQYF.

The chain carries TRBV11-3 and TRBJ2-1; the match to TRBD2 covers 9 bases. CDR3 length: 17 amino acids. CDR1 and CDR2 from the germline V gene are SGHNT and YENEEA. With 5 bases clipped from V and 6 bases from J, the junction kept 14 bases outside the gene matches. The CDR3 region is CASSIGDGLAGFNEQFF. DNA for the CDR3: TGTGCCAGCAGCATAGGGGATGGTCTAGCGGGGTTCAATGAGCAGTTCTTC.

The chain combines TRBV19 with TRBJ2-5; tentative D call: TRBD2 (5 bases). CDR1 LNHDA and CDR2 SQIVND come from the germline V gene (reference sequence). V was cut by 3 bases and J by 2 bases, with 10 bases left in between. The CDR3 contains 14 residues. In DNA form, the CDR3 reads TGTGCCAGTAGTATTTCTGGCGGGCAAGAGACCCAGTACTTC. Its translation is CASSISGGQETQYF.

This clone was recorded once. The J gene is TRBJ2-2, the V gene TRBV28, with D possibly being TRBD1 (5 bases). Trimming shortened V by 5 bases and J by 6 bases, and 10 bases separated the two germline ends. The CDR3 sequence is 13 residues long. Per the germline V gene, CDR1 is MDHEN and CDR2 is SYDVKM. The DNA for the CDR3 is TGTGCCAGCAGTCCCAGGGCGGCCGGGGAGCTGTTTTTT. Translation gives CASSPRAAGELFF.

This clone was counted a single time. The V and J genes are TRBV19 and TRBJ1-2; D remains ambiguous. The V end was cut by 6 bases, the J end by 2 bases, with 16 bases between. CDR1 LNHDA and CDR2 SQIVND come from the germline V gene (reference sequence). The CDR3 contains 15 residues. CDR3 protein: CASRGEGRANYGYTF. The CDR3 DNA is TGTGCCAGTAGAGGAGAGGGAAGAGCCAACTATGGCTACACCTTC.

The rearrangement links TRBV30 to TRBJ1-4, with a tentative D call TRBD1 (6 bases). V was pared by 2 bases and J by 5 bases, with 15 bases between. The CDR3 has 15 amino acids. Germline CDR1 and CDR2: GTSNPN and SVGIG (reference sequence). CDR3 DNA sequence: TGTGCCTGGAGTAATATAGGACAGCCGAATGAAAAACTGTTTTTT. As protein: CAWSNIGQPNEKLFF. The variable domain in full, completed from reference TRBV30 and TRBJ1-4, reads SQTIHQWPATLVQPVGSPLSLECTVEGTSNPNLYWYRQAAGRGLQLLFYSVGIGQISSEVPQNLSASRPQDRQFILSSKKLLLSDSGFYLCAWSNIGQPNEKLFFGSGTQLSVL.